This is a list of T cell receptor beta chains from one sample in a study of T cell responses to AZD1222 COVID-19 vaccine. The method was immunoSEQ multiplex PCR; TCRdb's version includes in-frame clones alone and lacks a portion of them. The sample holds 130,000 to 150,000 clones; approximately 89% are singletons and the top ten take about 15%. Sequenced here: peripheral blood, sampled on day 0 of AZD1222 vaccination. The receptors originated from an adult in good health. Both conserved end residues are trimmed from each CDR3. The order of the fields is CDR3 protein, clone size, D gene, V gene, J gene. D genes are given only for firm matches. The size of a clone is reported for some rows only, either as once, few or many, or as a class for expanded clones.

CDR3aa: ASSLEATSYEQY; abundance: NA; d_gene: NA; v_gene: TRBV5-1; j_gene: TRBJ2-7
CDR3aa: ASSGGAWYEQY; abundance: NA; d_gene: NA; v_gene: TRBV7-9; j_gene: TRBJ2-7
CDR3aa: ASNRISGGGEQF; abundance: NA; d_gene: TRBD2; v_gene: TRBV28; j_gene: TRBJ2-1
CDR3aa: ASSVGKGAFLSGANVLT; abundance: NA; d_gene: TRBD1; v_gene: TRBV9; j_gene: TRBJ2-6
CDR3aa: ATSDPGQGEDGYT; abundance: NA; d_gene: TRBD1; v_gene: TRBV24-1; j_gene: TRBJ1-2
CDR3aa: ASSLAAFGYEQY; abundance: NA; d_gene: NA; v_gene: TRBV7-8; j_gene: TRBJ2-7
CDR3aa: ASSSTGTGIYGYT; abundance: NA; d_gene: TRBD1; v_gene: TRBV7-9; j_gene: TRBJ1-2
CDR3aa: ASSSAGTGLTEAF; abundance: NA; d_gene: TRBD1; v_gene: TRBV28; j_gene: TRBJ1-1
CDR3aa: ASSRQNNQPQH; abundance: once; d_gene: NA; v_gene: TRBV19; j_gene: TRBJ1-5
CDR3aa: ASSTGTGTPPLH; abundance: NA; d_gene: TRBD1; v_gene: TRBV6-5; j_gene: TRBJ1-6
CDR3aa: ASSLTPGTGGELF; abundance: NA; d_gene: NA; v_gene: TRBV7-3; j_gene: TRBJ2-2
CDR3aa: ARGGNAEAF; abundance: NA; d_gene: NA; v_gene: TRBV2; j_gene: TRBJ1-1
CDR3aa: ASSDPTGFGF; abundance: NA; d_gene: NA; v_gene: TRBV2; j_gene: TRBJ2-1
CDR3aa: ASSADGQNYGYT; abundance: NA; d_gene: NA; v_gene: TRBV9; j_gene: TRBJ1-2
CDR3aa: ASSLKAWDQPQH; abundance: NA; d_gene: NA; v_gene: TRBV27; j_gene: TRBJ1-5
CDR3aa: ASSPTSYEQY; abundance: NA; d_gene: NA; v_gene: TRBV7-9; j_gene: TRBJ2-7
CDR3aa: ASSLGQTGSGNTIY; abundance: NA; d_gene: NA; v_gene: TRBV5-1; j_gene: TRBJ1-3
CDR3aa: ASSRRQGASYGYT; abundance: NA; d_gene: TRBD1; v_gene: TRBV14; j_gene: TRBJ1-2